A single sample is the source of the 11 T cell receptor beta chains below, sequenced in a study of blood T cell repertoires in COVID-19. Sequencing was performed with immunoSEQ multiplex PCR; in TCRdb, only in-frame clones are kept and a portion is missing. This table holds fewer than 300,000 clones, over 75% found once. The sequenced sample consisted of peripheral blood. Receptors originate from a man between 45 and 60 years old with active or convalescent COVID-19.

This clone was detected only a few times. The chain uses TRBV28 and TRBJ1-2, with D possibly being TRBD1 (6 bases). This CDR3 has 12 amino acids. Germline lookup yields CDR1 MDHEN and CDR2 SYDVKM. The V gene lost 4 bases and the J gene lost 5 bases, with 8 bases spanning the gap. CDR3 bases: TGTGCCAGCAGTTCTACAGGGTATGGCTACACCTTC. This gives the protein CASSSTGYGYTF.

The chain is built from TRBV10-3 and TRBJ1-3; D is ambiguous. Germline loops: CDR1 ENHRY, CDR2 SYGVKD. The CDR3 length is 14 residues. The V gene lost 6 bases and the J gene lost 4 bases, with 13 bases spanning the gap. The CDR3 region is CAISAFREGNTIYF. The CDR3 DNA follows: TGTGCCATCAGCGCCTTTCGGGAAGGAAACACCATATATTTT.

The count of this clone is one. The chain has TRBV28 and TRBJ1-2; TRBD1 matches 10 bases. The J segment lost 2 bases and the V segment lost 0 bases, leaving 9 bases of the junction unmatched. Germline V gene sequence: CDR1 MDHEN, CDR2 SYDVKM. This CDR3 is built from 18 residues. This CDR3 reads CASSLWGLGGQGNYGYTF. In nucleotides, the CDR3 is TGTGCCAGCAGTTTATGGGGGCTAGGGGGACAGGGGAACTATGGCTACACCTTC.

The rearrangement joins TRBV5-1 to TRBJ1-1, with D maybe TRBD1 (5 bases). Germline V gives CDR1 SGHRS, CDR2 YFSETQ. CDR3 length: 15 amino acids. V lost 6 bases and J 4 bases, leaving 19 bases between the germline ends. CDR3 protein: CASTNEGRRGTEAFF. The DNA of the CDR3 is TGCGCCAGCACCAACGAGGGACGGAGGGGCACTGAAGCTTTCTTT. Full variable domain (missing parts from reference TRBV5-1 and TRBJ1-1): KAGVTQTPRYLIKTRGQQVTLSCSPISGHRSVSWYQQTPGQGLQFLFEYFSETQRNKGNFPGRFSGRQFSNSRSEMNVSTLELGDSALYLCASTNEGRRGTEAFFGQGTRLTVV.

This chain joins TRBV30 and TRBJ2-7; 13 bases match TRBD2. Germline V gives CDR1 GTSNPN, CDR2 SVGIG (reference sequence). This CDR3 is built from 14 residues. Trimming removed 4 bases from V and 4 bases from J; junction bases left unmatched: 4. CDR3 loop: CAWTGLAGRYEQYF. CDR3 bases: TGTGCCTGGACGGGACTAGCGGGAAGATACGAGCAGTACTTC.

The chain is built from TRBV24-1 and TRBJ1-1; the match to TRBD1 covers 10 bases. This CDR3 is 18 amino acids long. Trimming at V came to 4 bases and at J to 5 bases, leaving 15 bases not matched to a gene. CDR1 is KGHDR, CDR2 SFDVKD, per germline. The DNA for the CDR3 is TGTGCCACCAGTGAGGACTTAGGACAGGGGGAGGGCCATACTGAAGCTTTCTTT. Protein product: CATSEDLGQGEGHTEAFF.

The CDR3 loop reads CATSTGVRNQPQHF. The CDR3 DNA reads TGTGCCACCTCGACAGGGGTCCGGAATCAGCCCCAGCATTTT. The rearrangement links TRBV15 to TRBJ1-5; 8 bases line up with TRBD1. In germline, CDR1 is LNHNV, CDR2 YYDKDF (reference sequence). Trimming removed 8 bases from V and 4 bases from J; junction bases left unmatched: 7. The length of the CDR3 is 14 residues.

There are a few counts of this clone. The rearrangement links TRBV9 to TRBJ2-5, with 12 bases aligning to TRBD2. Germline CDR1 and CDR2: SGDLS and YYNGEE. V shed 2 bases, J shed 1 base, and the junction held 12 bases outside the gene matches. This CDR3 region has 19 residues. The CDR3 DNA sequence: TGTGCCAGCAGCGTCGGACTAGCGGGACCCCAGGGAGGCCAAGAGACCCAGTACTTC. This encodes CASSVGLAGPQGGQETQYF.

The genes are TRBV6-4 and TRBJ2-7, with D perhaps TRBD1 (6 bases). Germline V gene lookup returns CDR1 MRHNA and CDR2 SNTAGT. Trimming stripped 1 base from V and 2 bases from J, with 18 bases between. This CDR3 comprises 17 residues. The CDR3 DNA follows: TGTGCCAGCAGTGACTACACCCGCGACAGGATTGCCTACGAGCAGTACTTC. Residues: CASSDYTRDRIAYEQYF.

In DNA, the CDR3 is TGCAGTGCTAGGAGTAACGATGAGCAGTTCTTC. Translation: CSARSNDEQFF. The chain has TRBV20-1 and TRBJ2-1; no firm D call. This CDR3 contains 11 residues. Trimming left V 3 bases short and J 8 bases short, with 8 bases between. From germline, CDR1 is DFQATT and CDR2 SNEGSKA (reference sequence).

The V call is TRBV12-3 or TRBV12-4, the J call TRBJ2-7; 10 bases are shared with TRBD2. CDR3 length: 13 residues. V lost 6 bases and J lost 2; bases outside the gene matches: 1. The CDR3 nucleotides read TGTGCCAGCAGCCTAGCGGGAGCCTACGAGCAGTACTTC. This encodes CASSLAGAYEQYF.